This is a list of T cell receptor beta chains from one sample in a study of regulatory T cells in long-lasting Graves disease. TCRdb re-derived calls from the multiplex PCR reads in MiXCR, one entry per CDR3 protein. The table shows 500,000 to 700,000 distinct CDR3 sequences, with 15% to 20% occurring only once. In addition, the sample was reused for a study of T cells in Graves' hyperthyroidism and ophthalmopathy.

This sample comprised peripheral blood mononuclear cells (PBMCs), obtained at new diagnosis, from a patient treated with antithyroid drugs. The receptors were sampled from a woman in her 30s with Graves disease. The CDR3 runs from the conserved cysteine through the conserved F or W. The order of the fields is V gene, D gene, J gene, clone size, CDR3 protein, CDR3 DNA. D genes are given only for firm matches. Expanded clones are given a class, and other clones once, few, many or no size at all.

v_call: TRBV16; d_call: TRBD1; j_call: TRBJ1-2; clone_size: few; cdr3_aa: CASSQWRQGVLSYTF; cdr3_nt: TGTGCCAGCAGCCAATGGCGACAGGGGGTGTTGAGCTACACCTTC
v_call: TRBV7-9; d_call: .; j_call: TRBJ2-3; clone_size: .; cdr3_aa: CASSTYAQGHLLLF; cdr3_nt: TGTGCCAGCAGCACCTACGCCCAGGGCCACCTTTTGTTATTT
v_call: TRBV30; d_call: .; j_call: TRBJ1-1; clone_size: many; cdr3_aa: CACHGRWLYTEAFF; cdr3_nt: TGTGCCTGCCACGGCCGGTGGCTGTACACTGAAGCTTTCTTT
v_call: TRBV12-3/TRBV12-4; d_call: .; j_call: TRBJ2-7; clone_size: .; cdr3_aa: CASSLGSGGGGEQYF; cdr3_nt: TGTGCCAGCAGTTTAGGTAGCGGAGGGGGGGGCGAGCAGTACTTC
v_call: TRBV5-5; d_call: TRBD1; j_call: TRBJ2-4; clone_size: .; cdr3_aa: CASRVQGGENIQYF; cdr3_nt: TGTGCCAGCAGAGTACAGGGGGGAGAAAACATTCAGTACTTC
v_call: TRBV19; d_call: .; j_call: TRBJ2-3; clone_size: few; cdr3_aa: CASSIASGDTQYF; cdr3_nt: TGTGCCAGTAGTATAGCTAGTGGAGATACGCAGTATTTT
v_call: TRBV5-4; d_call: TRBD2; j_call: TRBJ2-2; clone_size: .; cdr3_aa: CASSGAAGGVKGGELFF; cdr3_nt: TGTGCCAGCAGCGGCGCAGCGGGAGGGGTTAAGGGCGGGGAGCTGTTTTTT
v_call: TRBV9; d_call: TRBD2; j_call: TRBJ2-1; clone_size: .; cdr3_aa: CASSVVGRARFF; cdr3_nt: TGTGCCAGCAGCGTAGTCGGGAGGGCCCGGTTCTTC
v_call: TRBV27; d_call: TRBD2; j_call: TRBJ2-4; clone_size: .; cdr3_aa: CASSLSGRYIQYF; cdr3_nt: TGTGCCAGCAGTCTTAGCGGGAGGTACATTCAGTACTTC
v_call: TRBV27; d_call: .; j_call: TRBJ1-4; clone_size: many; cdr3_aa: CASRDYNEKLFF; cdr3_nt: TGTGCCAGCCGGGATTATAATGAAAAACTGTTTTTT
v_call: TRBV3-1; d_call: TRBD1; j_call: TRBJ1-3; clone_size: few; cdr3_aa: CASSQERGQGHTIYF; cdr3_nt: TGTGCCAGCAGCCAAGAAAGGGGACAGGGGCACACCATATATTTT
v_call: TRBV18; d_call: .; j_call: TRBJ2-1; clone_size: few; cdr3_aa: CASSPPGGMMQFF; cdr3_nt: TGTGCCAGCTCACCACCGGGAGGAATGATGCAGTTCTTC
v_call: TRBV27; d_call: .; j_call: TRBJ1-6; clone_size: .; cdr3_aa: CASSFLVTDNSPLHF; cdr3_nt: TGTGCCAGCAGTTTTTTAGTCACAGATAATTCACCCCTCCACTTT
v_call: TRBV19; d_call: TRBD2; j_call: TRBJ2-1; clone_size: .; cdr3_aa: CASSPPGLAGYNEQFF; cdr3_nt: TGTGCCAGTAGTCCCCCAGGACTAGCGGGATACAATGAGCAGTTCTTC
v_call: TRBV3-1; d_call: .; j_call: TRBJ2-1; clone_size: .; cdr3_aa: CAGSQEGSSYNEQFF; cdr3_nt: TGTGCCGGCAGCCAAGAAGGGAGCTCCTACAATGAGCAGTTCTTC
v_call: TRBV18; d_call: .; j_call: TRBJ2-5; clone_size: few; cdr3_aa: CASSPAAQETQYF; cdr3_nt: TGTGCCAGCTCACCGGCAGCACAAGAGACCCAGTACTTC
v_call: TRBV10-3; d_call: .; j_call: TRBJ2-3; clone_size: .; cdr3_aa: CAIRASASTDTQYF; cdr3_nt: TGTGCCATCAGAGCTAGCGCGAGCACAGATACGCAGTATTTT
v_call: TRBV5-4; d_call: .; j_call: TRBJ2-7; clone_size: .; cdr3_aa: CASSLDGFYEQYF; cdr3_nt: TGTGCCAGCAGCTTGGATGGGTTTTACGAGCAGTACTTC
v_call: TRBV28; d_call: .; j_call: TRBJ1-2; clone_size: many; cdr3_aa: CASSLGDWNYGYTF; cdr3_nt: TGTGCCAGCAGTCTGGGGGACTGGAACTATGGCTACACCTTC
v_call: TRBV28; d_call: .; j_call: TRBJ2-7; clone_size: .; cdr3_aa: CASSPSPSGYEQYF; cdr3_nt: TGTGCCAGCAGTCCCTCACCTTCTGGCTACGAGCAGTACTTC
v_call: TRBV30; d_call: .; j_call: TRBJ1-1; clone_size: many; cdr3_aa: CAWSWGDGRTNTEAFF; cdr3_nt: TGTGCCTGGAGTTGGGGTGATGGACGGACGAACACTGAAGCTTTCTTT
v_call: TRBV7-9; d_call: .; j_call: TRBJ1-2; clone_size: few; cdr3_aa: CASGGGGATANYGYTF; cdr3_nt: TGTGCCAGCGGAGGTGGTGGAGCGACCGCTAACTATGGCTACACCTTC
v_call: TRBV19; d_call: .; j_call: TRBJ1-5; clone_size: .; cdr3_aa: CASSISAGTQPQHF; cdr3_nt: TGTGCCAGTAGTATATCTGCAGGGACACAGCCCCAGCATTTT
v_call: TRBV2; d_call: TRBD1; j_call: TRBJ2-5; clone_size: many; cdr3_aa: CASSPRDRVQETQYF; cdr3_nt: TGTGCCAGCAGCCCGAGGGACAGGGTCCAAGAGACCCAGTACTTC
v_call: TRBV6-2/TRBV6-3; d_call: .; j_call: TRBJ2-7; clone_size: .; cdr3_aa: CASSYSEHEQYF; cdr3_nt: TGTGCCAGCAGTTATTCGGAGCACGAGCAGTACTTC
v_call: TRBV5-1; d_call: TRBD2; j_call: TRBJ2-1; clone_size: .; cdr3_aa: CASSLGVLAGNNEQFF; cdr3_nt: TGCGCCAGCAGCTTGGGCGTACTAGCGGGGAACAATGAGCAGTTCTTC
v_call: TRBV24-1; d_call: .; j_call: TRBJ2-3; clone_size: few; cdr3_aa: CATSDPPGGVDTQYF; cdr3_nt: TGTGCCACCAGTGATCCTCCCGGTGGTGTGGATACGCAGTATTTT
v_call: TRBV2; d_call: .; j_call: TRBJ2-3; clone_size: many; cdr3_aa: CASSNILVALTDTQYF; cdr3_nt: TGTGCCAGCAGCAACATACTAGTGGCCCTTACAGATACGCAGTATTTT
v_call: TRBV5-6; d_call: TRBD1; j_call: TRBJ2-5; clone_size: .; cdr3_aa: CASSLAVGTGGETQYF; cdr3_nt: TGTGCCAGCAGCTTGGCCGTTGGGACAGGGGGAGAGACCCAGTACTTC
v_call: TRBV15; d_call: TRBD2; j_call: TRBJ2-5; clone_size: many; cdr3_aa: CATSRGAGGPFETQYF; cdr3_nt: TGTGCCACCAGCAGAGGGGCGGGAGGGCCGTTTGAGACCCAGTACTTC
v_call: TRBV28; d_call: .; j_call: TRBJ1-2; clone_size: many; cdr3_aa: CASRTGYTNYGYTF; cdr3_nt: TGTGCCAGCAGGACAGGATACACTAACTATGGCTACACCTTC
v_call: TRBV12-3/TRBV12-4; d_call: TRBD1; j_call: TRBJ2-7; clone_size: .; cdr3_aa: CASSLEDRVTEQYF; cdr3_nt: TGTGCCAGCAGTTTGGAGGACAGGGTAACCGAGCAGTACTTC
v_call: TRBV5-1; d_call: TRBD1; j_call: TRBJ2-4; clone_size: .; cdr3_aa: CASSLVSQGPQYF; cdr3_nt: TGCGCCAGCAGCTTGGTCTCACAGGGGCCCCAGTACTTC
v_call: TRBV7-8; d_call: TRBD1; j_call: TRBJ1-3; clone_size: few; cdr3_aa: CASSTIQGAAGNTIYF; cdr3_nt: TGTGCCAGCAGCACCATTCAGGGGGCTGCTGGAAACACCATATATTTT
v_call: TRBV5-8; d_call: .; j_call: TRBJ2-7; clone_size: .; cdr3_aa: CASSWREGASYEQYF; cdr3_nt: TGTGCCAGCAGCTGGAGGGAAGGGGCTTCCTACGAGCAGTACTTC
v_call: TRBV19; d_call: .; j_call: TRBJ1-2; clone_size: few; cdr3_aa: CASSPGSFLNYGYTF; cdr3_nt: TGTGCCAGTAGTCCCGGGTCGTTTCTAAACTATGGCTACACCTTC
v_call: TRBV7-3; d_call: TRBD2; j_call: TRBJ2-3; clone_size: many; cdr3_aa: CASSRGSGGTDTQYF; cdr3_nt: TGTGCCAGCAGCCGAGGGAGCGGGGGGACAGATACGCAGTATTTT
v_call: TRBV12-5; d_call: TRBD2; j_call: TRBJ2-5; clone_size: few; cdr3_aa: CASARIGGAGETQYF; cdr3_nt: TGTGCTAGTGCCCGAATCGGGGGGGCGGGGGAGACCCAGTACTTC
v_call: TRBV20-1; d_call: TRBD2; j_call: TRBJ2-7; clone_size: .; cdr3_aa: CSARHSGRVDEQYF; cdr3_nt: TGCAGTGCTAGACACAGCGGGAGGGTTGACGAGCAGTACTTC
v_call: TRBV24-1; d_call: TRBD1; j_call: TRBJ1-2; clone_size: few; cdr3_aa: CATSDPRTGTHGYTF; cdr3_nt: TGTGCCACCAGTGATCCTAGGACAGGGACGCATGGCTACACCTTC
v_call: TRBV7-9; d_call: .; j_call: TRBJ1-5; clone_size: many; cdr3_aa: CASSPMLDGNQPQHF; cdr3_nt: TGTGCCAGCAGCCCAATGCTAGATGGCAATCAGCCCCAGCATTTT
v_call: TRBV14; d_call: .; j_call: TRBJ1-1; clone_size: many; cdr3_aa: CASTGLPNTEAFF; cdr3_nt: TGTGCCAGCACAGGCCTGCCGAACACTGAAGCTTTCTTT
v_call: TRBV20-1; d_call: TRBD1; j_call: TRBJ1-6; clone_size: many; cdr3_aa: CSAETGGKRSNSPLHF; cdr3_nt: TGCAGTGCGGAAACAGGGGGCAAACGGTCTAATTCACCCCTCCACTTT
v_call: TRBV27; d_call: .; j_call: TRBJ1-6; clone_size: many; cdr3_aa: CASTDYNSPLHF; cdr3_nt: TGTGCCAGCACCGACTATAATTCACCCCTCCACTTT
v_call: TRBV3-1; d_call: TRBD2; j_call: TRBJ2-7; clone_size: .; cdr3_aa: CASSQLAVNSYEQYF; cdr3_nt: TGTGCCAGCAGCCAACTAGCGGTAAACTCCTACGAGCAGTACTTC
v_call: TRBV20-1; d_call: .; j_call: TRBJ2-2; clone_size: many; cdr3_aa: CSARARGNTGELFF; cdr3_nt: TGCAGTGCTAGAGCTCGGGGGAACACCGGGGAGCTGTTTTTT
v_call: TRBV28; d_call: .; j_call: TRBJ1-5; clone_size: many; cdr3_aa: CASSLRRVTNDQPQHF; cdr3_nt: TGTGCCAGCAGTTTACGTAGGGTTACGAATGATCAGCCCCAGCATTTT
v_call: TRBV3-1; d_call: .; j_call: TRBJ2-5; clone_size: few; cdr3_aa: CASSFRGTETQYF; cdr3_nt: TGTGCCAGCAGCTTTCGGGGGACAGAGACCCAGTACTTC
v_call: TRBV19; d_call: TRBD1; j_call: TRBJ2-1; clone_size: many; cdr3_aa: CASKDRVDEQFF; cdr3_nt: TGTGCCAGTAAGGACAGGGTGGATGAGCAGTTCTTC
v_call: TRBV20-1; d_call: .; j_call: TRBJ2-7; clone_size: few; cdr3_aa: CSARDLGQNYEQYF; cdr3_nt: TGCAGTGCTAGAGATCTCGGACAGAACTACGAGCAGTACTTC
v_call: TRBV2; d_call: .; j_call: TRBJ2-7; clone_size: few; cdr3_aa: CASRGGLLGLAYEQYF; cdr3_nt: TGTGCCAGCAGGGGGGGACTGCTCGGCCTTGCCTACGAGCAGTACTTC
v_call: TRBV20-1; d_call: TRBD2; j_call: TRBJ2-4; clone_size: .; cdr3_aa: CSARDSGSTKNIQYF; cdr3_nt: TGCAGTGCTAGAGATAGCGGGAGTACCAAAAACATTCAGTACTTC
v_call: TRBV5-4; d_call: TRBD1; j_call: TRBJ2-5; clone_size: .; cdr3_aa: CAGGWTGTETQYF; cdr3_nt: TGTGCCGGGGGGTGGACAGGGACAGAGACCCAGTACTTC